The 6 T cell receptor beta chains in this list originate from one sample, sequenced in a study of long-term antiretroviral therapy in people with HIV (dated by TCRdb to 2021 to 2024). The immunoSEQ hsTCRB v3.0 assay was used at survey level resolution for TRB variable region sequencing. TCRdb holds this immuneACCESS table with in-frame rearrangements only. Some clones are missing; in checked studies, unresolved V genes explain under half, and the rest has no known cause. This sample gives 15,000 to 20,000 clones in total; roughly 80% of them show up just once. About 15% of the sample comes from the top ten. This specimen was unsorted PBMCs, taken approximately 2.1 years before starting antiretroviral therapy. These receptors came from a man aged 25-40 years with HIV.

V usage is TRBV28 and J usage is TRBJ1-1; unclear D gene. From germline, CDR1 is MDHEN and CDR2 SYDVKM. Trimming stripped 6 bases from V and 1 base from J, with 18 bases between. The CDR3 runs to 16 residues. The CDR3 nucleotides are TGTGCCAGCAGCCCCCACGCGATCGGGTCGAACACTGAAGCTTTCTTT. It is translated as CASSPHAIGSNTEAFF.

The chain carries TRBV5-6 and TRBJ1-1, with unresolved D. With 0 bases removed from V and 2 bases from J, the gap between germline ends came to 11 bases. The germline V gene has CDR1 SGHDT and CDR2 YYEEEE. The CDR3 loop spans 15 amino acids. The DNA for the CDR3 is TGTGCCAGCAGCTTGGGCCAGGCACCAAACACTGAAGCTTTCTTT. It yields the protein CASSLGQAPNTEAFF. Variable domain in full (rest from reference TRBV5-6 and TRBJ1-1): DAGVTQSPTHLIKTRGQQVTLRCSPKSGHDTVSWYQQALGQGPQFIFQYYEEEERQRGNFPDRFSGHQFPNYSSELNVNALLLGDSALYLCASSLGQAPNTEAFFGQGTRLTVV.

The chain couples TRBV5-8 to TRBJ2-5, with a weak D call TRBD2 (5 bases). The CDR3 contains 15 residues. V was trimmed by 1 base and J by 4 bases, leaving 14 bases between them. CDR1 is SGHTS, CDR2 YDEGEE, per germline. CDR3 DNA sequence: TGTGCCAGCAGCTTGCTGGCACCACTAGGAGAGACCCAGTACTTC. It specifies CASSLLAPLGETQYF.

In this sample, this clone turned up once. A read error is the likely source, as a far larger clone sits one nucleotide away. The chain couples TRBV9 to TRBJ2-7, with 9 bases matching TRBD2. CDR3 length: 15 residues. Germline CDR1 reads SGDLS; CDR2 reads YYNGEE. V lost 4 bases and J lost 1; bases outside the gene matches: 6. DNA of the CDR3: TGTGCCAGCAGCTTTAGCGGGGGCCCATCCTACGAGCAGTACTTC. This codes for CASSFSGGPSYEQYF. The variable domain in full, completed from reference TRBV9 and TRBJ2-7, reads DSGVTQTPKHLITATGQRVTLRCSPRSGDLSVYWYQQSLDQGLQFLIQYYNGEERAKGNILERFSAQQFPDLHSELNLSSLELGDSALYFCASSFSGGPSYEQYFGPGTRLTVT.

This sequence joins TRBV5-1 and TRBJ2-3; 9 bases align to TRBD1. The germline V gene has CDR1 SGHRS and CDR2 YFSETQ. The CDR3 loop spans 17 amino acids. With V trimmed by 3 bases and J by 2 bases, 10 bases remained unmatched. CDR3 sequence (DNA): TGCGCCAGCAGCTCCTCGACAGGGGGTAGAATCACAGATACGCAGTATTTT. This encodes CASSSSTGGRITDTQYF.

The rearrangement uses TRBV2 and TRBJ1-2, with D maybe TRBD1 (5 bases). Trimming removed 2 bases from V and 4 bases from J, with 17 bases in between. Per the germline V gene, CDR1 is SNHLY and CDR2 is FYNNEI. The CDR3 has 16 residues. CDR3 sequence: CASSEPRTSGGYGYTF. CDR3 DNA sequence: TGTGCCAGCAGTGAACCAAGGACAAGCGGCGGCTATGGCTACACCTTC.